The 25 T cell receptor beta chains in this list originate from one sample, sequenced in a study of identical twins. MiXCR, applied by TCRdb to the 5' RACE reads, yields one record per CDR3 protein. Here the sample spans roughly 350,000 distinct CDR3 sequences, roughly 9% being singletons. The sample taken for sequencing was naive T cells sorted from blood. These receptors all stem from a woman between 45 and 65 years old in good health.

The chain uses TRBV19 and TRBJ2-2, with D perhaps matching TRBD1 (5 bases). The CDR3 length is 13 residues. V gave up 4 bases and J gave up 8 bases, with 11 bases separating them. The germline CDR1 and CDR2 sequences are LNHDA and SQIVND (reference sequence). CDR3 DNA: TGTGCCAGTAGTAACCGCAGGGTAGGGGAGCTGTTTTTT. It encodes CASSNRRVGELFF. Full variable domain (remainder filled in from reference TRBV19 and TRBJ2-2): DGGITQSPKYLFRKEGQNVTLSCEQNLNHDAMYWYRQDPGQGLRLIYYSQIVNDFQKGDIAEGYSVSREKKESFPLTVTSAQKNPTAFYLCASSNRRVGELFFGEGSRLTVL.

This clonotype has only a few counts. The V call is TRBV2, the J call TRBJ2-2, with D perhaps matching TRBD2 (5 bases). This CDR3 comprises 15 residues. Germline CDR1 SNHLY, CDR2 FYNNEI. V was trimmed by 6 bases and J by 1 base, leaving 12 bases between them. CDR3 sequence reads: CASRYPGRNTGELFF. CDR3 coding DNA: TGTGCCAGCAGATACCCGGGGAGGAACACCGGGGAGCTGTTTTTT.

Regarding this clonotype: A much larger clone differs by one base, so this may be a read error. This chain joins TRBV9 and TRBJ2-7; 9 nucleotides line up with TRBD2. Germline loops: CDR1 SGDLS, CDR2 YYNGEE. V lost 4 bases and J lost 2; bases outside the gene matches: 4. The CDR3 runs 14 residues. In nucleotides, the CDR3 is TGTGCCAGCAGCTTTAGCGGGAGCGCCTACGAGCAGTACTTC. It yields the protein CASSFSGSAYEQYF.

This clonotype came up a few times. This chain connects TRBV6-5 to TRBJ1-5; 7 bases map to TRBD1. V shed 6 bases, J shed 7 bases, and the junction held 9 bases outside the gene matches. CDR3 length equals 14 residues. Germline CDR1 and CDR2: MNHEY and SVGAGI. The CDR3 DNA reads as TGTGCCAGCAGAGACAGGGAGAGGTACCAGCCCCAGCATTTT. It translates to CASRDRERYQPQHF.

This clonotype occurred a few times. CDR3 residues: CASSVVAGGHGNEQFF. Written as DNA, the CDR3 is TGTGCCAGCAGCGTAGTAGCGGGAGGGCACGGCAATGAGCAGTTCTTC. J is TRBJ2-1 and V is TRBV9; 11 bases align to TRBD2. This CDR3 is 16 amino acids long. J was trimmed by 6 bases and V by 0 bases; bases with no gene match: 5. Germline V gives CDR1 SGDLS, CDR2 YYNGEE.

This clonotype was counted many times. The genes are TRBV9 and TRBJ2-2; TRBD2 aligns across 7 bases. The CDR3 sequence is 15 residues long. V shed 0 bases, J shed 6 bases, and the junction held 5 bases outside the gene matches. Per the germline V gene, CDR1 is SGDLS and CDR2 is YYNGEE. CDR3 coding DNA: TGTGCCAGCAGCGTAGCTACGGGGAGGGCCGGGGAGCTGTTTTTT. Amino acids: CASSVATGRAGELFF.

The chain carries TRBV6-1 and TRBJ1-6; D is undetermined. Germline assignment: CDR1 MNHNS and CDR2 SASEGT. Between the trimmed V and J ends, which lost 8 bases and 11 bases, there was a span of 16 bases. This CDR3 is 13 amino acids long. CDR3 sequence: CASAIVKSPPLHF. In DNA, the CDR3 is TGTGCCAGCGCTATAGTGAAGAGTCCACCCCTCCACTTT.

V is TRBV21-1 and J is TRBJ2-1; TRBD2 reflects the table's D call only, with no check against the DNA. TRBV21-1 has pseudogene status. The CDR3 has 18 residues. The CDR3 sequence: CASSKEPLTSGRRDEQFF. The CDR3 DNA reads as TGTGCCAGCAGCAAAGAACCCTTAACTAGCGGGAGAAGGGATGAGCAGTTCTTC.

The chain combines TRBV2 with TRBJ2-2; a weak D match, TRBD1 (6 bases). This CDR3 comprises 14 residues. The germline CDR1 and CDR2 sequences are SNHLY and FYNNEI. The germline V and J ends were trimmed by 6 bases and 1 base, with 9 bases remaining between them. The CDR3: CASRWTENTGELFF. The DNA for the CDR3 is TGTGCCAGCAGGTGGACAGAGAACACCGGGGAGCTGTTTTTT.

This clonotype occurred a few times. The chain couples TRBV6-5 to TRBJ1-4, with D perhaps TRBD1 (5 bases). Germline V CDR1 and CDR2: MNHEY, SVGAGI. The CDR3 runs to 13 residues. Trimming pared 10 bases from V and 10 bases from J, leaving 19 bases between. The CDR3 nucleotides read TGTGCCACCGGCCGGGACCCCTCCACAAAACTGTTTTTT. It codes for CATGRDPSTKLFF.

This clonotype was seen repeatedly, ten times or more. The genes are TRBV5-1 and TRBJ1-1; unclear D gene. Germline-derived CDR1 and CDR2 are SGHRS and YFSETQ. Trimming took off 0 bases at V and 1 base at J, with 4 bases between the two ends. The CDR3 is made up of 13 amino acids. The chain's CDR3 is CASSLVKNTEAFF. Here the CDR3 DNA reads TGCGCCAGCAGCTTGGTCAAGAACACTGAAGCTTTCTTT.

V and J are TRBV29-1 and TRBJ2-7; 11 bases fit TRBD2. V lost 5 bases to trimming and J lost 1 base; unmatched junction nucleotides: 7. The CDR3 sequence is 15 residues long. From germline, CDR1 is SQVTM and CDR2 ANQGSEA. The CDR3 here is CSVIGLAGGSYEQYV. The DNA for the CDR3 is TGCAGCGTTATAGGGCTAGCGGGAGGTTCCTACGAGCAGTACGTC.

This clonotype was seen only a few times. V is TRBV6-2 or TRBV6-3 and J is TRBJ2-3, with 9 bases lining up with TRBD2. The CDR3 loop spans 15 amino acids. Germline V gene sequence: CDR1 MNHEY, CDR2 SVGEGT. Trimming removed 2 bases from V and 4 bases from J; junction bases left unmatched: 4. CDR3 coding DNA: TGTGCCAGCAGTTACCGCGGGAGGGCCCCAGATACGCAGTATTTT. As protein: CASSYRGRAPDTQYF.

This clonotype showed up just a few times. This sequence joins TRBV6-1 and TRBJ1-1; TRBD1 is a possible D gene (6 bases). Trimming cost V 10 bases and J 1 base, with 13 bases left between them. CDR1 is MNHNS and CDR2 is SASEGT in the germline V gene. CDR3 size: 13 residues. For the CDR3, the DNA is TGTGCCACCTTGAAACAGGGGAACACTGAAGCTTTCTTT. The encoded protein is CATLKQGNTEAFF.

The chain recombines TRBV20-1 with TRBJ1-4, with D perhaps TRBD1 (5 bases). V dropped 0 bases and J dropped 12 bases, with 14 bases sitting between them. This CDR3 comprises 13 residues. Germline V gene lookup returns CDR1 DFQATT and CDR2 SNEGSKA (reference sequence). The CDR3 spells CSARDRILGELFF. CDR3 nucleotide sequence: TGCAGTGCTAGAGATAGGATTTTAGGGGAACTGTTTTTT.

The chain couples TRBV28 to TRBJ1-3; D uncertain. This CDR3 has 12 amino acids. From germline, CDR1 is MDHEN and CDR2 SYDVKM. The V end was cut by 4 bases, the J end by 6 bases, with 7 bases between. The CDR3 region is CASSSLKNTIYF. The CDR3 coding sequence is TGTGCCAGCAGTTCCCTGAAAAACACCATATATTTT.

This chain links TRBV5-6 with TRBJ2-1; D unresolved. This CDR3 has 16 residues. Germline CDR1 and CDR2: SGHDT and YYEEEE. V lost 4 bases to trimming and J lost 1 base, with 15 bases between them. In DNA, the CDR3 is TGTGCCAGCAGCCCCCTCAACCTCTGGTCCTACAATGAGCAGTTCTTC. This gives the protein CASSPLNLWSYNEQFF.

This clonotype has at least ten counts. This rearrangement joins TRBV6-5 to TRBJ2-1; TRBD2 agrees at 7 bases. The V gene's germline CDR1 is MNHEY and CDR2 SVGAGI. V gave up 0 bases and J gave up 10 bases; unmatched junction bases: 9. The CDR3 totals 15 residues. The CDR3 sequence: CASSYSPAGEGEQFF. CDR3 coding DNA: TGTGCCAGCAGTTACTCTCCGGCGGGAGAGGGAGAGCAGTTCTTC.

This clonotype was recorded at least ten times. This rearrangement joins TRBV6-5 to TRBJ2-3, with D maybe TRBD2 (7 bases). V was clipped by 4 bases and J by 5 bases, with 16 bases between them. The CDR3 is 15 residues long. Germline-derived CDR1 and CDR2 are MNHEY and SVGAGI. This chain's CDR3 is CASSFSEGGLDTQYF. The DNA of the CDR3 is TGTGCCAGCAGTTTCTCAGAGGGGGGGTTAGATACGCAGTATTTT.

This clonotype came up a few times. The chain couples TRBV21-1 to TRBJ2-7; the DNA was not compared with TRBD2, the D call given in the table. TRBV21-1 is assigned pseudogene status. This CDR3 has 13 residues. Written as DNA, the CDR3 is TGTGCCAGCAGCACTAGCGGGACCTACGAGCAGTACGTC. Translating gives CASSTSGTYEQYV.

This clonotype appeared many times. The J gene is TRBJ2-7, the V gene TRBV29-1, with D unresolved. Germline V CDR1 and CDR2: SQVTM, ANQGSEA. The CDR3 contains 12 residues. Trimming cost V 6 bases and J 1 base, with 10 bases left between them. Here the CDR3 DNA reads TGCAGCGTCATTGACGGTTCCTACGAGCAGTACTTC. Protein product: CSVIDGSYEQYF.

The CDR3 loop is CASTQTGADTEAFF. CDR3 nucleotides: TGTGCCAGCACCCAGACAGGGGCAGATACTGAAGCTTTCTTT. The V and J genes are TRBV12-3 or TRBV12-4 and TRBJ1-1, with 8 positions matching TRBD1. The J segment lost 5 bases and the V segment lost 7 bases, leaving 9 bases of the junction unmatched. The CDR3 length is 14 residues.

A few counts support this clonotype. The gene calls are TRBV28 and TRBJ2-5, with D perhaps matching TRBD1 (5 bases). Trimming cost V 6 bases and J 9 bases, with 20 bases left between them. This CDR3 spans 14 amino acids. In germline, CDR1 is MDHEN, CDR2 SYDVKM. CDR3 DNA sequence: TGTGCCAGCAGCTCCGACCGAAGGGGTTGGGCCCAGTACTTC. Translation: CASSSDRRGWAQYF.

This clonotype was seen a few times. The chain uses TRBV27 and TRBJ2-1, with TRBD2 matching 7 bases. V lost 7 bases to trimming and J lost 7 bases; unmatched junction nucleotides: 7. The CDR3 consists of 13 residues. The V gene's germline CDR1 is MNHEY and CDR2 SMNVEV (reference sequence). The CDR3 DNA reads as TGTGCCAGCACCCTAGCGGAACGAAATGAGCAGTTCTTC. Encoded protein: CASTLAERNEQFF.

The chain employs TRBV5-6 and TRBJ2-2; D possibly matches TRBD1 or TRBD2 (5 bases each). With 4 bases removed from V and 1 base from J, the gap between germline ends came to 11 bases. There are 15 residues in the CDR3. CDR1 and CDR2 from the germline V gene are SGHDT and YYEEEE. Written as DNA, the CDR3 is TGTGCCAGCAGCATCGGGGACGGGAACACCGGGGAGCTGTTTTTT. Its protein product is CASSIGDGNTGELFF.